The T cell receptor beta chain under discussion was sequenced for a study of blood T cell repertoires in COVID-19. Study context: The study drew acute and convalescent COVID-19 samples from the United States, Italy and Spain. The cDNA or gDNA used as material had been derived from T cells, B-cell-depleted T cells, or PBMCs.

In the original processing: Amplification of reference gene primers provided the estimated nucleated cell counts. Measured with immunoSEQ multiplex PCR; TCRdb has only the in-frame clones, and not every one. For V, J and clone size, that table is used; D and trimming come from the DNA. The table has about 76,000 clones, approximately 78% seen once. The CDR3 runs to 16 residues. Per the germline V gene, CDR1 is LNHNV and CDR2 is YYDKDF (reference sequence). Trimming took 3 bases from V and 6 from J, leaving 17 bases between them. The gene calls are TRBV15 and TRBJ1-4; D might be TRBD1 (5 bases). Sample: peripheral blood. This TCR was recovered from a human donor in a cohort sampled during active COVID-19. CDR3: CATSSEGGAVYEKLFF. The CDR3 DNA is TGTGCCACCAGCAGTGAGGGAGGGGCGGTATATGAAAAACTGTTTTTT. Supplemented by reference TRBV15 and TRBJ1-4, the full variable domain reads DAMVIQNPRYQVTQFGKPVTLSCSQTLNHNVMYWYQQKSSQAPKLLFHYYDKDFNNEADTPDNFQSRRPNTSFCFLDIRSPGLGDTAMYLCATSSEGGAVYEKLFFGSGTQLSVL.